The T cell receptor (beta chain) described here comes from a study of blood T cells in healthy people across ages. With 3 bases clipped from V and 0 bases from J, the junction kept 6 bases outside the gene matches. The CDR3 sequence is 15 residues long. Germline loops: CDR1 SQVTM, CDR2 ANQGSEA. This clonotype was seen more than once but under ten times. With a J-beta primer mix and a sample-barcoded 5' primer, a second PCR ran roughly 6 to 11 cycles. TCRdb re-derived calls from the 5' RACE reads in MiXCR, one entry per CDR3 protein. Of 700,000 or so distinct CDR3 sequences in the sample, over 20% were seen once.

This TCR came from a man aged 65 to 85 in good health. J is TRBJ2-3 and V is TRBV29-1, with TRBD1 matching 7 bases. Sequencing used blood. CDR3 nucleotides: TGCAGCGTTGACCACGGGACAGCTAGCACAGATACGCAGTATTTT. It encodes CSVDHGTASTDTQYF.